This is a list of T cell receptor beta chains from one sample in a study of breast tumors, draining lymph nodes, adjacent tissues. MiXCR, applied by TCRdb to the multiplex PCR reads, yields one record per CDR3 protein. The sample lists 100,000 or so distinct CDR3 sequences; 21% were seen once. The material sequenced was axillary lymph node tissue. Receptors were obtained from a female donor with breast cancer. Some clones in this sample may be carry-over from other donors' samples. CDR3s include the opening cysteine and the closing phenylalanine or tryptophan. The D gene is left open where the match is weak. Not every row has a clone size; where given, it reads once, few, many or a size class.

abundance	v_gene	d_gene	j_gene	CDR3aa	CDR3nt
NA	TRBV5-6	NA	TRBJ2-4	CASTLGRTGAYNIQYF	TGTGCCAGCACCTTAGGACGGACGGGGGCGTATAACATTCAGTACTTC
NA	TRBV6-2/TRBV6-3	TRBD1	TRBJ2-3	CASSSGQGLGTDTQYF	TGTGCCAGCAGCTCGGGACAGGGGCTCGGCACAGATACGCAGTATTTT
few	TRBV5-4	NA	TRBJ2-1	CASSFGPRDSYNEQFF	TGTGCCAGCAGCTTTGGTCCCAGGGACTCCTACAATGAGCAGTTCTTC
few	TRBV6-5	NA	TRBJ2-2	CASSYVGQGGTGELFF	TGTGCCAGCAGTTACGTCGGACAGGGAGGGACCGGGGAGCTGTTTTTT
many	TRBV5-6	TRBD2	TRBJ2-1	CASSWTSGDEQFF	TGTGCCAGCAGCTGGACTAGTGGGGATGAGCAGTTCTTC
many	TRBV7-2	NA	TRBJ2-2	CASSLVAPPYTGELFF	TGTGCCAGCAGCTTAGTAGCCCCTCCGTACACCGGGGAGCTGTTTTTT
many	TRBV5-6	TRBD2	TRBJ2-1	CASSWWFLAGPQEQFF	TGTGCCAGCAGCTGGTGGTTCCTAGCGGGGCCCCAAGAGCAGTTCTTC
few	TRBV28	NA	TRBJ2-2	CASSLPFTGELFF	TGTGCCAGCAGTTTACCTTTCACCGGGGAGCTGTTTTTT
NA	TRBV4-1	NA	TRBJ2-5	CASSQESVTVETQYF	TGCGCCAGCAGCCAAGAGTCGGTGACCGTAGAGACCCAGTACTTC
many	TRBV12-3/TRBV12-4	NA	TRBJ2-5	CASSLGLRSPEETQYF	TGTGCCAGCAGTTTGGGACTCCGTTCCCCGGAGGAGACCCAGTACTTC
many	TRBV6-1	NA	TRBJ1-5	CASRETFGQPQHF	TGTGCCAGCAGGGAAACTTTTGGACAGCCCCAGCATTTT
NA	TRBV18	TRBD1	TRBJ1-5	CASSPGQGSNQPQHF	TGTGCCAGCTCCCCGGGACAGGGAAGCAATCAGCCCCAGCATTTT
few	TRBV3-1	NA	TRBJ1-2	CASSQAIKGSSNYGYTF	TGTGCCAGCAGCCAAGCAATCAAGGGCAGCTCTAACTATGGCTACACCTTC
few	TRBV19	NA	TRBJ2-6	CASSNLGANVLTF	TGTGCCAGTAGTAACCTGGGGGCCAACGTCCTGACTTTC
many	TRBV20-1	NA	TRBJ2-7	CSAQGGSVAYEQYF	TGCAGTGCTCAGGGGGGATCCGTGGCCTACGAGCAGTACTTC
NA	TRBV19	NA	TRBJ2-2	CATDEGRGFNTGELFF	TGTGCCACCGACGAGGGTCGGGGTTTTAACACCGGGGAGCTGTTTTTT
NA	TRBV27	TRBD1	TRBJ2-7	CATRGTGIYEQYF	TGTGCCACCCGAGGGACAGGGATTTACGAGCAGTACTTC
many	TRBV3-1	NA	TRBJ2-7	CASSLNAAGTNEQYF	TGTGCCAGCAGCCTCAACGCGGCAGGGACCAACGAGCAGTACTTC
many	TRBV19	TRBD1	TRBJ1-2	CASSIPRTGYGYTF	TGTGCCAGTAGTATTCCCCGGACAGGGTATGGCTACACCTTC
many	TRBV2	NA	TRBJ2-1	CASSESLPAWDEQFF	TGTGCCAGCAGTGAATCATTACCGGCTTGGGATGAGCAGTTCTTC
many	TRBV29-1	TRBD1	TRBJ2-3	CSATGTGRTDTQYF	TGCAGCGCAACCGGGACAGGGCGCACAGATACGCAGTATTTT
many	TRBV7-7	TRBD2	TRBJ2-2	CASSTGLGTGELFF	TGTGCTAGCAGCACCGGACTAGGTACCGGGGAGCTGTTTTTT
many	TRBV20-1	NA	TRBJ2-6	CSANQASGANVLTF	TGCAGTGCCAATCAGGCGTCTGGGGCCAACGTCCTGACTTTC
many	TRBV25-1	TRBD1	TRBJ2-1	CASSEGTGATDEQFF	TGTGCCAGCAGTGAAGGGACAGGGGCTACCGATGAGCAGTTCTTC
many	TRBV5-4	NA	TRBJ2-7	CASSLSRINREQYF	TGTGCCAGCAGCTTGAGTCGGATTAATCGGGAGCAGTACTTC
NA	TRBV5-6	TRBD1	TRBJ2-3	CASSLKSGQGGSDTQYF	TGTGCCAGCAGCTTAAAGTCAGGACAGGGTGGTTCAGATACGCAGTATTTT
many	TRBV9	NA	TRBJ2-1	CASSVLPGRDEQFF	TGTGCCAGCAGCGTTCTCCCGGGGCGGGACGAGCAGTTCTTC
many	TRBV7-8	TRBD2	TRBJ2-3	CASSPRTSGASTDTQYF	TGTGCCAGCAGCCCACGAACTAGCGGGGCGAGCACAGATACGCAGTATTTT
few	TRBV28	NA	TRBJ2-3	CASSTRTDTQYF	TGTGCCAGCAGTACAAGGACAGATACGCAGTATTTT
many	TRBV2	NA	TRBJ1-6	CASRWTNNSPLHF	TGTGCCAGCAGATGGACAAATAATTCACCCCTCCACTTT
many	TRBV4-2	TRBD2	TRBJ2-1	CASSRGTSSNEQFF	TGTGCCAGCAGCCGCGGGACTAGCTCCAATGAGCAGTTCTTC
many	TRBV5-4	TRBD1	TRBJ1-2	CASSFPGGYGYTF	TGTGCCAGCAGCTTTCCAGGGGGCTATGGCTACACCTTC
many	TRBV27	NA	TRBJ2-7	CASSPQGSGSYEQYF	TGTGCCAGCAGTCCCCAGGGGTCGGGTTCCTACGAGCAGTACTTC
many	TRBV19	NA	TRBJ2-1	CARGTHNEQFF	TGTGCCAGGGGGACTCACAATGAGCAGTTCTTC
many	TRBV7-3	NA	TRBJ2-5	CASSPARGETQYF	TGTGCCAGCAGCCCGGCGCGGGGAGAGACCCAGTACTTC
once	TRBV6-1	TRBD1	TRBJ2-7	CASSEIGGSEQYF	TGTGCCAGCAGTGAAATAGGGGGCAGCGAGCAGTACTTC
many	TRBV11-2	NA	TRBJ2-1	CASSPASEQFF	TGTGCCAGCAGCCCCGCAAGTGAGCAGTTCTTC
many	TRBV9	NA	TRBJ1-3	CASSIEGGSGNTIYF	TGTGCCAGCAGCATAGAGGGAGGCTCTGGAAACACCATATATTTT
many	TRBV20-1	TRBD2	TRBJ2-4	CSAREGLAGAKNIQYF	TGCAGTGCTAGAGAGGGACTAGCGGGAGCCAAAAACATTCAGTACTTC
NA	TRBV7-3	NA	TRBJ2-5	CASSLGGSSSTQYF	TGTGCCAGCAGCTTAGGGGGTTCTAGTTCGACCCAGTACTTC
many	TRBV4-2	NA	TRBJ2-2	CASSQGSGELFF	TGTGCCAGCAGCCAAGGATCCGGGGAGCTGTTTTTT
many	TRBV4-1	NA	TRBJ1-4	CASSHSHPTQEKLFF	TGCGCCAGCAGCCACAGTCACCCCACGCAAGAAAAACTGTTTTTT
NA	TRBV12-3/TRBV12-4	NA	TRBJ1-2	CASNLAQGRGHTF	TGTGCCAGCAATTTAGCGCAGGGTAGAGGCCACACCTTC
many	TRBV10-3	NA	TRBJ2-1	CAISDGNEQFF	TGTGCCATCAGTGATGGGAATGAGCAGTTCTTC
few	TRBV9	TRBD1	TRBJ2-7	CVSSVQGDPSEQYF	TGTGTCAGCAGCGTACAGGGGGACCCATCCGAGCAGTACTTC
NA	TRBV27	NA	TRBJ2-3	CASSRGAEGTDTQYF	TGTGCCAGCAGTCGGGGCGCGGAGGGGACAGATACGCAGTATTTT
many	TRBV6-6	NA	TRBJ2-1	CASSYSTAYNEQFF	TGTGCCAGCAGTTACTCGACAGCATACAATGAGCAGTTCTTC
many	TRBV25-1	TRBD1	TRBJ1-2	CASSQQGQFGGYTF	TGTGCCAGCAGTCAACAGGGACAGTTTGGCGGCTACACCTTC
NA	TRBV5-1	NA	TRBJ2-7	CVSSLEAGSHAQYF	TGCGTCAGCAGCTTGGAGGCAGGGTCCCACGCGCAGTACTTC
NA	TRBV7-8	NA	TRBJ2-1	CASSLRTRLYNEQFF	TGTGCCAGCAGCTTACGGACAAGACTGTACAATGAGCAGTTCTTC
many	TRBV15	NA	TRBJ1-2	CATSRDWQGNYGYTF	TGTGCCACCAGCAGAGATTGGCAGGGGAACTATGGCTACACCTTC
NA	TRBV3-1	TRBD1	TRBJ2-3	CASSQETGGTQYF	TGTGCCAGCAGCCAAGAAACAGGGGGAACGCAGTATTTT
many	TRBV9	NA	TRBJ2-1	CASTSGAYNEQFF	TGTGCCAGCACCTCCGGGGCCTACAATGAGCAGTTCTTC
NA	TRBV9	TRBD1	TRBJ1-1	CASSPLRTGVNTEAFF	TGTGCCAGCAGCCCCCTGCGGACAGGGGTGAACACTGAAGCTTTCTTT
many	TRBV2	TRBD2	TRBJ2-7	CASSPLILAGHYEQYF	TGTGCCAGCAGCCCCCTAATTCTAGCGGGTCATTACGAGCAGTACTTC
many	TRBV10-3	TRBD2	TRBJ2-1	CAISGRAGGPTTYNEQFF	TGTGCCATCAGTGGGAGAGCGGGAGGACCTACAACTTACAATGAGCAGTTCTTC
many	TRBV14	TRBD1	TRBJ1-3	CASSQLVLPGQGAAGNTIYF	TGTGCCAGCAGCCAACTCGTGCTTCCGGGACAGGGGGCGGCTGGAAACACCATATATTTT
many	TRBV5-8	NA	TRBJ1-2	CASSLGGNYGYTF	TGTGCCAGCAGCTTGGGGGGGAACTATGGCTACACCTTC
many	TRBV5-1	NA	TRBJ2-1	CASSLDGTYNEQFF	TGCGCCAGCAGCTTGGACGGGACCTACAATGAGCAGTTCTTC
NA	TRBV28	NA	TRBJ2-5	CASSLIMGQTQYF	TGTGCCAGCAGTTTAATTATGGGTCAGACCCAGTACTTC